The 18 T cell receptor beta chains below come from one sample, sequenced in a study of blood T cells in healthy people across ages. A second 7 to 11 cycle PCR used barcoded and J-beta primers. TCRdb used MiXCR to reprocess the 5' RACE reads, holding one entry per CDR3 protein. Of about 970,000 distinct CDR3 sequences in the sample, roughly half were seen once. Sequences were obtained from blood. Every receptor here comes from a woman aged 55-70 years in good health.

V and J are TRBV5-8 and TRBJ2-3, with no clear D. The V and J ends lost 3 bases and 0 bases respectively, with 14 bases between them. CDR3 length: 16 amino acids. Per the germline V gene, CDR1 is SGHTS and CDR2 is YDEGEE. CDR3 nucleotides: TGTGCCAGCAGCTCCGTTGACTTCTTTAGCACAGATACGCAGTATTTT. This gives the protein CASSSVDFFSTDTQYF.

The J gene is TRBJ1-5, the V gene TRBV28; unclear D gene. The germline V gene encodes CDR1 MDHEN and CDR2 SYDVKM. The CDR3 spans 12 residues. Trimming left V 5 bases short and J 5 bases short, with 7 bases between. CDR3 sequence (DNA): TGTGCCAGCAGTGTGGGAGATCAGCCCCAGCATTTT. Its protein product is CASSVGDQPQHF. The whole variable domain, remainder taken from reference TRBV28 and TRBJ1-5, is DVKVTQSSRYLVKRTGEKVFLECVQDMDHENMFWYRQDPGLGLRLIYFSYDVKMKEKGDIPEGYSVSREKKERFSLILESASTNQTSMYLCASSVGDQPQHFGDGTRLSIL.

The V and J genes are TRBV2 and TRBJ2-1, with TRBD1 identical over 9 bases. The ends lost 10 bases at V and 7 bases at J; junction bases unmatched: 11. This CDR3 comprises 14 residues. Germline loops: CDR1 SNHLY, CDR2 FYNNEI. This chain's CDR3 is CATRPGQGFNEQFF. DNA of the CDR3: TGTGCCACCAGACCGGGACAGGGATTTAATGAGCAGTTCTTC.

A word on this clonotype: At one boundary the junction diverges from the germline segment, which might be a read error. The chain combines TRBV20-1 with TRBJ2-1; D gene unclear. Germline-derived CDR1 and CDR2 are DFQATT and SNEGSKA (reference sequence). This CDR3 region has 15 residues. DNA of the CDR3: TGCAGTGCTAGAGATGGAAGGAGTAGGGCCAATGGGCAGTTCTTC. It specifies CSARDGRSRANGQFF.

The J gene is TRBJ2-7, the V gene TRBV7-3; TRBD2 agrees at 9 bases. CDR1 is SGHTA, CDR2 FQGTGA, per germline. The CDR3 sequence is 15 residues long. With 1 base clipped from V and 4 bases from J, the junction kept 5 bases outside the gene matches. CDR3: CASSLSSGRLYEQYF. The DNA for the CDR3 is TGTGCCAGCAGCTTAAGCAGCGGGAGGTTGTACGAGCAGTACTTC.

The chain links TRBV12-3 or TRBV12-4 to TRBJ2-7, with TRBD2 matching over 9 bases. Losses at the gene ends were 6 bases for V and 6 bases for J; bases not matched to a gene: 12. This CDR3 contains 15 residues. In nucleotides, the CDR3 is TGTGCCAGCAGCCGCGATGGTAGCGGGAGATCCGAGCAGTACTTC. Translation gives CASSRDGSGRSEQYF.

This clonotype was observed a handful of times. The chain combines TRBV4-1 with TRBJ2-3, with 8 bases lining up with TRBD1. The CDR3 length is 15 residues. J was trimmed by 2 bases and V by 1 base; bases with no gene match: 2. Per the germline V gene, CDR1 is MGHRA and CDR2 is YSYEKL. This CDR3 is CASSQGDRYTDTQYF. CDR3 bases: TGCGCCAGCAGCCAAGGGGACAGGTACACAGATACGCAGTATTTT.

A remark on this clonotype: The junction shows a germline mismatch at one end, possibly a read error. The J gene is TRBJ2-4, the V gene TRBV28; 8 bases match TRBD2. The tail of the sequence fits TRBJ2-7 better, so the J call may be wrong. The V gene's germline CDR1 is MDHEN and CDR2 SYDVKM. The length of the CDR3 is 14 residues. The CDR3 spells CTSSRGGESNEQYF. As DNA, the CDR3 is TGTACCAGCAGTCGGGGGGGGGAGTCCAACGAGCAGTACTTC.

The gene calls are TRBV5-1 and TRBJ2-5, with TRBD1 matching over 11 bases. The junction had 9 bases not matched to a gene; V was cut back by 7 bases and J by 4 bases. This CDR3 has 15 residues. Germline values: CDR1 SGHRS, CDR2 YFSETQ. CDR3 DNA sequence: TGCGCCAGCGCTGAGGTGGGACAGGGGGGAGAGACCCAGTACTTC. This sequence encodes CASAEVGQGGETQYF.

The CDR3 DNA follows: TGCAGTGCAAGGGCAGGGCGCCCCACAGATACGCAGTATTTT. Encoded protein: CSARAGRPTDTQYF. The chain carries TRBV20-1 and TRBJ2-3, with a weak D call TRBD1 (5 bases). Germline-derived CDR1 and CDR2 are DFQATT and SNEGSKA (reference sequence). The CDR3 runs 14 residues. Trimming stripped 6 bases from V and 2 bases from J, with 15 bases between.

This clonotype has a single count. One junction end does not reproduce the germline sequence, and a read error may be involved. The chain uses TRBV4-3 and TRBJ1-2; a weak D match, TRBD1 (5 bases). The CDR3 runs to 16 residues. Germline V gene data show CDR1 as LGHNA and CDR2 as YSLEER. The DNA for the CDR3 is TGCGCCCGCAGCCAAGATCGGGGCAGCAATAACTATGGCTACACCTTC. Protein sequence: CARSQDRGSNNYGYTF.

This clonotype occurred once. J is TRBJ1-5 and V is TRBV7-9, with D possibly being TRBD1 (5 bases). The CDR3 runs 14 residues. The V gene's germline CDR1 is SEHNR and CDR2 FQNEAQ (reference sequence). The V end was cut by 5 bases, the J end by 6 bases, with 14 bases between. The CDR3 coding sequence is TGTGCCAGCAGCGCCCCGGGGCCACTTCAGCCCCAGCATTTT. Translating gives CASSAPGPLQPQHF. The entire variable domain, with the rest obtained from reference TRBV7-9 and TRBJ1-5, is as follows: DTGVSQNPRHKITKRGQNVTFRCDPISEHNRLYWYRQTLGQGPEFLTYFQNEAQLEKSRLLSDRFSAERPKGSFSTLEIQRTEQGDSAMYLCASSAPGPLQPQHFGDGTRLSIL.

The J gene is TRBJ2-5, the V gene TRBV20-1; D not certain. Per the germline V gene, CDR1 is DFQATT and CDR2 is SNEGSKA (reference sequence). The CDR3 length is 14 residues. The germline V and J ends were trimmed by 5 bases and 2 bases, with 15 bases remaining between them. The CDR3 bases are TGCAGTGCTGTACGACGACGGTTTCAAGAGACCCAGTACTTC. Amino acid sequence: CSAVRRRFQETQYF.

The rearrangement uses TRBV14 and TRBJ2-7; no reliable D call. With 1 base removed from V and 0 bases from J, the gap between germline ends came to 10 bases. Germline V CDR1 and CDR2: SGHDN, FVKESK. This CDR3 is 15 amino acids long. CDR3 residues: CASSQVGRFSYEQYF. Here the CDR3 DNA reads TGTGCCAGCAGCCAAGTTGGCAGATTCTCCTACGAGCAGTACTTC.

The gene calls are TRBV25-1 and TRBJ2-4; 14 bases match TRBD2. Looked up from germline, CDR1 is MGHDK and CDR2 is SYGVNS. J was trimmed by 13 bases and V by 2 bases; bases with no gene match: 16. The CDR3 runs 18 residues. CDR3 nucleotide sequence: TGTGCCAGCAGTGAAGGACAGGGAGGACTAGCGGGGGGATACAAGCAGTACTTC. It codes for CASSEGQGGLAGGYKQYF.

V gene TRBV20-1 combines with J gene TRBJ2-1; D gene unclear. The germline V and J ends were trimmed by 0 bases and 5 bases, with 8 bases remaining between them. Germline V lookup: CDR1 DFQATT, CDR2 SNEGSKA (reference sequence). The CDR3 sequence is 13 residues long. DNA for the CDR3: TGCAGTGCTAGAGAATTCAATGACAATGAGCAGTTCTTC. This sequence encodes CSAREFNDNEQFF.

V gene TRBV20-1 combines with J gene TRBJ1-6; D is perhaps TRBD1 (6 bases). The CDR3 length is 15 residues. The V end lost 2 bases, the J end lost 2 bases, and 10 bases lay between the germline ends. Germline V gene data show CDR1 as DFQATT and CDR2 as SNEGSKA (reference sequence). DNA of the CDR3: TGCAGTGCTAGAATTCGGGGGCCCTATAATTCACCCCTCCACTTT. Its protein product is CSARIRGPYNSPLHF.

The chain couples TRBV2 to TRBJ2-1; 10 bases fit TRBD1. Germline trimming cut 6 bases from V and 7 bases from J; bases unmatched to any gene: 6. The CDR3 spans 14 residues. CDR1 SNHLY and CDR2 FYNNEI come from the germline V gene. CDR3 nucleotide sequence: TGTGCCAGCAGGGGGGACAGGGGCCCTAATGAGCAGTTCTTC. Its translation: CASRGDRGPNEQFF.